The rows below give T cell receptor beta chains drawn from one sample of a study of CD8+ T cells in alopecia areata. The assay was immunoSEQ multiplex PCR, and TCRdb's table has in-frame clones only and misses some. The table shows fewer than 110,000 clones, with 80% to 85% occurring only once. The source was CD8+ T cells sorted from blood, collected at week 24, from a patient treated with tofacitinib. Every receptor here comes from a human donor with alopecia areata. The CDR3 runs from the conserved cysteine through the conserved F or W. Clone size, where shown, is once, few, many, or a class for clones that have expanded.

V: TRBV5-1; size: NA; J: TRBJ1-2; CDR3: CASSEEANYGYTF
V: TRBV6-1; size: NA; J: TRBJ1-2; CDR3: CASSSYYGYTF
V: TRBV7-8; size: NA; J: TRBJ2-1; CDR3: CASSLVPGAVYNEQFF
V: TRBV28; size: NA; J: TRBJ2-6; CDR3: CASSSLNGANVLTF
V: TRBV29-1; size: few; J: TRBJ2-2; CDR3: CSVGGEAGQNTGELFF
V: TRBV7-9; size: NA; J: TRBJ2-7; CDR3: CASSSNAYEQYF
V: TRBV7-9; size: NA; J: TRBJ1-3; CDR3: CASSLETSGNTIYF
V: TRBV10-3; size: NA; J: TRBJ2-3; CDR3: CAITSGTGHTDTQYF
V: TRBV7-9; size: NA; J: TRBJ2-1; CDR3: CASSLVGLDPSYNEQFF
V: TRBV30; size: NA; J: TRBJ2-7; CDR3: CASGQSYEQYF
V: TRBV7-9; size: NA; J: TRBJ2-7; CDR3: CASSYGSYEQYF
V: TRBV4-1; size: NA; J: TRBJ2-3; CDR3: CASSPRGTADTDTQYF
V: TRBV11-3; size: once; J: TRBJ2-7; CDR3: CASSLGGAAYEQYF
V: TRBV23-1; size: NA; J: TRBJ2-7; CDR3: CASSHGGHEQYF
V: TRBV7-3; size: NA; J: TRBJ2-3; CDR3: CASSLAGGTDTQYF
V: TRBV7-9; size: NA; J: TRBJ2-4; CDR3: CASSGTGLALTLNIQYF
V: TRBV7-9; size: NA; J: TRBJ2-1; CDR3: CASSSLAGGVVGLNNEQFF
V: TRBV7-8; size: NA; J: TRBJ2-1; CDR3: CASSLVLVNSYNEQFF
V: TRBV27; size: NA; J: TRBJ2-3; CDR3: CASSTFYTDTQYF
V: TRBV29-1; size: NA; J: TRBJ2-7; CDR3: CSVKNGMDYEQYF
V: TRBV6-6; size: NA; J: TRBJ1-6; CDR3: CASSYRGTENSPLHF
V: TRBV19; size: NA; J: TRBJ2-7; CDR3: CASSPGLLYEQYF